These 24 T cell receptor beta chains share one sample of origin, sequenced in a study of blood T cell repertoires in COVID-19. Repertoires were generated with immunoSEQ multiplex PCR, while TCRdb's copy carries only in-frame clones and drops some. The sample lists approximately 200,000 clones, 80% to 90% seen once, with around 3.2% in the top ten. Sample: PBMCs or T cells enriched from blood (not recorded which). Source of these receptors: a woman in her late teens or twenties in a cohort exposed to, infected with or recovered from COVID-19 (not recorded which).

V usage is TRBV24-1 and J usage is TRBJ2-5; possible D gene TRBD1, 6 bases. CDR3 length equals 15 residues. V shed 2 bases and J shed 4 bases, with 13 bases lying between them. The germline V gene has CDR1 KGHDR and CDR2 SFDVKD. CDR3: CATSDSRGSSETQYF. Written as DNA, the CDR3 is TGTGCCACCAGTGATTCCAGGGGATCCTCAGAGACCCAGTACTTC.

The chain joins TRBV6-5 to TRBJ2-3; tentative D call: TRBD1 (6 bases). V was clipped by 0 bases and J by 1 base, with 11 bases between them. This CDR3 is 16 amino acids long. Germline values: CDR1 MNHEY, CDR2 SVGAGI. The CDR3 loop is CASSYSTGLGTDTQYF. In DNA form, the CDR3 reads TGTGCCAGCAGTTACTCAACAGGGCTGGGCACAGATACGCAGTATTTT.

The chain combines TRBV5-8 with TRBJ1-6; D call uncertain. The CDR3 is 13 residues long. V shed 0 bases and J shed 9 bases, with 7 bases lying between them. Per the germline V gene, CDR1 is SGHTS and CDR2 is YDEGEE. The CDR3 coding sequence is TGTGCCAGCAGCTTGGCCTTAGCTTCACCCCTCCACTTT. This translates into CASSLALASPLHF. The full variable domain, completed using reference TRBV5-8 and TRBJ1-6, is EAGVTQSPTHLIKTRGQQATLRCSPISGHTSVYWYQQALGLGLQFLLWYDEGEERNRGNFPPRFSGRQFPNYSSELNVNALELEDSALYLCASSLALASPLHFGNGTRLTVT.

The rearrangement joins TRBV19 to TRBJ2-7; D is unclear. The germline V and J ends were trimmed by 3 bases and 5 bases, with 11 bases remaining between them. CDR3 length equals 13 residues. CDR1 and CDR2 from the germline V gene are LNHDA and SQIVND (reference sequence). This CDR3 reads CASSIEQNNEQYF. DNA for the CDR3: TGTGCCAGTAGTATTGAACAGAACAACGAGCAGTACTTC.

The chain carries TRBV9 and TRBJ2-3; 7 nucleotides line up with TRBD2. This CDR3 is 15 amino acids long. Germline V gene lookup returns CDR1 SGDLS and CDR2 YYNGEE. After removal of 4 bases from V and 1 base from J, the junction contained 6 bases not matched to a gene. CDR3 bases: TGTGCCAGCAGCCCAAGGGAGGGCGGCACAGATACGCAGTATTTT. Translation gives CASSPREGGTDTQYF.

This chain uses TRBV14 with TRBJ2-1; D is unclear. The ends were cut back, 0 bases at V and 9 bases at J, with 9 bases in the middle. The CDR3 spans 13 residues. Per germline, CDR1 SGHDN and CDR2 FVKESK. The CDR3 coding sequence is TGTGCCAGCAGCCAAGACCAGTACGTTGAGCAGTTCTTC. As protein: CASSQDQYVEQFF.

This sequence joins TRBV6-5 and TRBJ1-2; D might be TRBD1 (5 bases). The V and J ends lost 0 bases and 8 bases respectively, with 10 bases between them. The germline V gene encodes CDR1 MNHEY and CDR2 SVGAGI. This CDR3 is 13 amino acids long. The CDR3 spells CASSYSGGWGYTF. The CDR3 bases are TGTGCCAGCAGTTACTCGGGGGGTTGGGGCTACACCTTC.

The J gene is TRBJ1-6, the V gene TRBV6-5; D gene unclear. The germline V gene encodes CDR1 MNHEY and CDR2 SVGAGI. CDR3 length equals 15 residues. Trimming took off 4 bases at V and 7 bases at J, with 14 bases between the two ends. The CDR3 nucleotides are TGTGCCAGCAGTTTAGGAGCGTTTGCCAATTCACCCCTCCACTTT. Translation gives CASSLGAFANSPLHF.

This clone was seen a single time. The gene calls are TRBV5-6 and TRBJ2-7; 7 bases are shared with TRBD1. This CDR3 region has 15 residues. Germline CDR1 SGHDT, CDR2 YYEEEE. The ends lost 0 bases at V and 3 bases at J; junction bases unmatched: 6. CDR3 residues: CASSLGTGPLYEQYF. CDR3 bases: TGTGCCAGCAGCTTGGGGACAGGCCCTCTCTACGAGCAGTACTTC.

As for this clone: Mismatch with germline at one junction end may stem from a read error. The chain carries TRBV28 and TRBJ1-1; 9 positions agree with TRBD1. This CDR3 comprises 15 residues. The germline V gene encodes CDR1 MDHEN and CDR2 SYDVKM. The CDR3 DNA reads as TGTGCCAGCAGTACAGGGGGCGGGGGGAACCCTGAAGCTTTCTTT. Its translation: CASSTGGGGNPEAFF.

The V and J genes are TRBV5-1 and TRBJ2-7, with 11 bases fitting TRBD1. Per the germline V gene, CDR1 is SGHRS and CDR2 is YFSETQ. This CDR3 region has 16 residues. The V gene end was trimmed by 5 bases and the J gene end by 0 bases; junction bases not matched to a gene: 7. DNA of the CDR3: TGCGCCAGCAGGGACAGGGGGCTAAGGAGCTCCTACGAGCAGTACTTC. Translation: CASRDRGLRSSYEQYF.

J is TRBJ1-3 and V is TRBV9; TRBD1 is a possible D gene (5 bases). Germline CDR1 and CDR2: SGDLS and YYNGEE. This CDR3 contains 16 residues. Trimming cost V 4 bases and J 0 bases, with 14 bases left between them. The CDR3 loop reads CASSFRGQTSGNTIYF. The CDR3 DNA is TGTGCCAGCAGCTTTAGGGGTCAGACCTCTGGAAACACCATATATTTT.

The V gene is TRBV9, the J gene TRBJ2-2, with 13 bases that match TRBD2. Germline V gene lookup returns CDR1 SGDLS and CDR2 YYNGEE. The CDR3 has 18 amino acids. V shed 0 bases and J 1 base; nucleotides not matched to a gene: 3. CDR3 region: CASSVGLAGGLNTGELFF. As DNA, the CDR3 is TGTGCCAGCAGCGTAGGACTAGCGGGGGGCTTGAACACCGGGGAGCTGTTTTTT.

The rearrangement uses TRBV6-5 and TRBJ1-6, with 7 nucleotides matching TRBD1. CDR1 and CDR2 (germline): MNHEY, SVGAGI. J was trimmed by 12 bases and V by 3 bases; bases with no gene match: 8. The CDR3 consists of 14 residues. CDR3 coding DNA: TGTGCCAGCAGTTATCTTGGACAGGATATACCCCTCCACTTT. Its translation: CASSYLGQDIPLHF.

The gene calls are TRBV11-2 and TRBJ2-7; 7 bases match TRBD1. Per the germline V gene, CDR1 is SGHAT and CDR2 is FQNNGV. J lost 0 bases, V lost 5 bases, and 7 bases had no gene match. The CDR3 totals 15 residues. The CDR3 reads CASSPHRDSSYEQYF. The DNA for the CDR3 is TGTGCCAGCAGCCCACACCGGGACAGCTCCTACGAGCAGTACTTC.

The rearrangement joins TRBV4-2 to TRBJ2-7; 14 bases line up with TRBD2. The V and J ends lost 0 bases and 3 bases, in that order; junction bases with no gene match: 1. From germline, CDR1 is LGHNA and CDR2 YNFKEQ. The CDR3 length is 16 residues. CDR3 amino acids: CASSQEGLAGDYEQYF. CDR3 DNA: TGTGCCAGCAGCCAAGAGGGACTAGCGGGAGACTACGAGCAGTACTTC.

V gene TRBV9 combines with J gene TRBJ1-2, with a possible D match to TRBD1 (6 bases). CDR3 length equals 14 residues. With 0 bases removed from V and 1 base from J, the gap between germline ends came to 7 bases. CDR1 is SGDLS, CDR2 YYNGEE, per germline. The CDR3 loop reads CASSVGQDNYGYTF. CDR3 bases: TGTGCCAGCAGCGTAGGACAGGATAACTATGGCTACACCTTC.

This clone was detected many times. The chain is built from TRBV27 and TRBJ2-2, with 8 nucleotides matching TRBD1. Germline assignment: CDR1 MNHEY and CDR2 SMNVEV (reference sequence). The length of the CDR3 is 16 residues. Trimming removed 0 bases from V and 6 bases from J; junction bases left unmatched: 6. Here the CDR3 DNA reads TGTGCCAGCAGTTTATCGGCAAGGGACAGGTCCGGGGAGCTGTTTTTT. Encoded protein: CASSLSARDRSGELFF.

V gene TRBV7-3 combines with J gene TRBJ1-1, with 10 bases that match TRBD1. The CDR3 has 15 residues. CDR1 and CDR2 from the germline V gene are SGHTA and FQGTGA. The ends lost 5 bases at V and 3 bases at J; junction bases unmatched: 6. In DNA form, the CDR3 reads TGTGCCAGCAGCGCGACAGGGGGCAGCGACACTGAAGCTTTCTTT. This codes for CASSATGGSDTEAFF.

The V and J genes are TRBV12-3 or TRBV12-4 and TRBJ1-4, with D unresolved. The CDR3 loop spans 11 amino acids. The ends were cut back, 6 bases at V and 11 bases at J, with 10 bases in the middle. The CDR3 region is CASSPGSKLFF. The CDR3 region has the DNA TGTGCCAGCAGCCCGGGGTCTAAACTGTTTTTT.

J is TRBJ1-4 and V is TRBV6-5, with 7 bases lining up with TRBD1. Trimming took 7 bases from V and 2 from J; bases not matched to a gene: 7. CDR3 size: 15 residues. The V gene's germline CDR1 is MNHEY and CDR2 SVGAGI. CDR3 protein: CASIQGSDTNEKLFF. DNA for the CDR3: TGTGCCAGCATACAGGGGTCGGACACTAATGAAAAACTGTTTTTT.

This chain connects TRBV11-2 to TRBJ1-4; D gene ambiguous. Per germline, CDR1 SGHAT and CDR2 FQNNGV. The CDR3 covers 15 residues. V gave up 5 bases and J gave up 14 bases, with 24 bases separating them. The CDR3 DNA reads TGTGCCAGCAGCCAAACCTCCCCTGCGGGCCCCCCGCTGTTTTTT. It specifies CASSQTSPAGPPLFF. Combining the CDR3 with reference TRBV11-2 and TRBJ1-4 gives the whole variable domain EAGVAQSPRYKIIEKRQSVAFWCNPISGHATLYWYQQILGQGPKLLIQFQNNGVVDDSQLPKDRFSAERLKGVDSTLKIQPAKLEDSAVYLCASSQTSPAGPPLFFGSGTQLSVL.

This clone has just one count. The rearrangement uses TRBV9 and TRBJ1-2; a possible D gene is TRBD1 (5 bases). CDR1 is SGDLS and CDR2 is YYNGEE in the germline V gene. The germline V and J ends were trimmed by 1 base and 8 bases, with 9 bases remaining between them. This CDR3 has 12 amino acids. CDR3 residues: CASSVSQGGYTF. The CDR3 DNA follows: TGTGCCAGCAGCGTAAGCCAGGGCGGCTACACCTTC.

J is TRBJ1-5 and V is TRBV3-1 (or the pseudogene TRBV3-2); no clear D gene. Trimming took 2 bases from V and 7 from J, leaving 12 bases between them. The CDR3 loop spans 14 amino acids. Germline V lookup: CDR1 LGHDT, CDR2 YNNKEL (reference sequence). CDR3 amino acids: CASSQRRETQPQHF. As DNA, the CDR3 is TGTGCCAGCAGCCAAAGGCGGGAAACACAGCCCCAGCATTTT.